The 16 T cell receptor beta chains in this list originate from one sample, sequenced in a study of T cells in Graves' hyperthyroidism and ophthalmopathy. From RNA transcripts, TCR beta CDR3 regions were amplified. Initially, a first-round RT-PCR of the TCR CDR3 employed the HTBI primer set. TCRdb independently ran MiXCR on the multiplex PCR reads; one entry per CDR3 protein. The sample holds approximately 600,000 distinct CDR3 sequences, less than 25% seen once. Sample: blood. The receptors derive from a man aged 25 to 40 with Graves' ophthalmopathy.

This clonotype has ten or more counts. CDR3 region: CASSLGFAEQYF. The CDR3 coding sequence is TGTGCCAGCAGCCTAGGTTTCGCTGAGCAGTACTTC. The rearrangement links TRBV7-9 to TRBJ2-7; no firm D call. The CDR3 sequence is 12 residues long. Germline V gives CDR1 SEHNR, CDR2 FQNEAQ (reference sequence). V lost 5 bases, J lost 7 bases, and 12 bases lay in between.

In its sample, this clonotype was seen a few times. J is TRBJ1-3 and V is TRBV9; D not resolved. The CDR3 sequence is 13 residues long. V was cut by 0 bases and J by 4 bases, with 5 bases left in between. Germline CDR1 is SGDLS and CDR2 is YYNGEE. This CDR3 reads CASSVEVGNTIYF. CDR3 nucleotide sequence: TGTGCCAGCAGCGTAGAGGTCGGAAACACCATATATTTT.

The chain employs TRBV4-3 and TRBJ2-3, with D tentatively TRBD2 (5 bases). V was shortened by 1 base and J by 4 bases, with 12 bases between the two germline ends. CDR1 is LGHNA, CDR2 YSLEER, per germline. This CDR3 comprises 15 residues. The CDR3 nucleotides are TGCGCCAGCAGCCAAGCGGGAAGAGGCGCAGATACGCAGTATTTT. This encodes CASSQAGRGADTQYF.

This sequence joins TRBV2 and TRBJ2-3, with 7 bases fitting TRBD2. The CDR3 extends over 14 amino acids. V trimming: 6 bases; J trimming: 5 bases; junction bases outside the gene matches: 8. Per germline, CDR1 SNHLY and CDR2 FYNNEI. The DNA of the CDR3 is TGTGCCAGCAGGTGGACCGGGAGGATAGATACGCAGTATTTT. Translation: CASRWTGRIDTQYF.

This clonotype was seen at least ten times. The chain joins TRBV28 to TRBJ2-2; 9 bases map to TRBD1. J lost 1 base, V lost 4 bases, and 1 base had no gene match. Germline values: CDR1 MDHEN, CDR2 SYDVKM. CDR3 length: 15 amino acids. The CDR3 reads CASSSGQGNTGELFF. Here the CDR3 DNA reads TGTGCCAGCAGTTCGGGACAGGGGAACACCGGGGAGCTGTTTTTT.

The rearrangement uses TRBV11-2 and TRBJ2-5, with TRBD1 matching over 8 bases. Trimming took 8 bases from V and 4 from J; bases not matched to a gene: 9. The CDR3 has 14 amino acids. The germline CDR1 and CDR2 sequences are SGHAT and FQNNGV. The CDR3 sequence is CASWAGTGRETQYF. CDR3 in DNA: TGTGCCAGCTGGGCCGGGACAGGAAGAGAGACCCAGTACTTC.

The CDR3 loop is CASSLSIPGNTIYF. DNA for the CDR3: TGTGCCAGCAGTTTATCTATCCCCGGAAACACCATATATTTT. This chain uses TRBV12-3 or TRBV12-4 with TRBJ1-3; D unclear. The V end lost 2 bases, the J end lost 4 bases, and 9 bases lay between the germline ends. CDR3 length: 14 amino acids.

The chain uses TRBV7-2 and TRBJ2-2, with D possibly being TRBD1 (5 bases). The CDR3 consists of 16 residues. V shed 2 bases and J shed 3 bases, with 13 bases lying between them. Germline CDR1 reads SGHTA; CDR2 reads FQGNSA. The CDR3 sequence is CASSLRGGPDTGELFF. The DNA of the CDR3 is TGTGCCAGCAGCTTAAGGGGCGGTCCAGACACCGGGGAGCTGTTTTTT.

The V call is TRBV20-1, the J call TRBJ1-6; unclear D gene. V was shortened by 3 bases and J by 7 bases, with 19 bases between the two germline ends. The CDR3 is 16 residues long. The germline CDR1 and CDR2 sequences are DFQATT and SNEGSKA (reference sequence). The CDR3 protein is CSASSGAPGRNSPLHF. CDR3 nucleotide sequence: TGCAGTGCTAGCTCGGGCGCACCCGGGAGGAATTCACCCCTCCACTTT.

In this sample, this clonotype turned up many times. The chain uses TRBV5-1 and TRBJ2-1; weak D call: TRBD1 (6 bases). V was cut by 6 bases and J by 3 bases, with 25 bases left in between. CDR1 is SGHRS and CDR2 is YFSETQ in the germline V gene. There are 18 residues in the CDR3. CDR3 DNA sequence: TGCGCCAGCATGGGGTGGGGGCTAGAACCACCGTACTACAATGAGCAGTTCTTC. The encoded protein is CASMGWGLEPPYYNEQFF. The entire variable domain, with the rest obtained from reference TRBV5-1 and TRBJ2-1, is as follows: KAGVTQTPRYLIKTRGQQVTLSCSPISGHRSVSWYQQTPGQGLQFLFEYFSETQRNKGNFPGRFSGRQFSNSRSEMNVSTLELGDSALYLCASMGWGLEPPYYNEQFFGPGTRLTVL.

This clonotype showed up many times. The rearrangement joins TRBV20-1 to TRBJ1-2; possibly TRBD1 for D (5 bases). The CDR3 length is 13 residues. Looked up from germline, CDR1 is DFQATT and CDR2 is SNEGSKA (reference sequence). Trimming left V 3 bases short and J 7 bases short, with 15 bases between. The CDR3 DNA reads as TGCAGTGCTAGCCGTGAAGGGGCCACTGGCTACACCTTC. It is translated as CSASREGATGYTF.

The rearrangement links TRBV6-1 to TRBJ2-1; TRBD2 is a possible D gene (6 bases). V shed 5 bases and J shed 0 bases, with 11 bases lying between them. Germline V lookup: CDR1 MNHNS, CDR2 SASEGT. The CDR3 covers 15 residues. The CDR3 is CASSLREPSYNEQFF. Here the CDR3 DNA reads TGTGCCAGCAGTCTGCGGGAACCCTCCTACAATGAGCAGTTCTTC.

The V and J genes are TRBV5-4 and TRBJ2-7, with D perhaps assigned TRBD1 or TRBD2 (5 bases each). Germline V gene data show CDR1 as SGHNT and CDR2 as YYREEE (reference sequence). Trimming removed 5 bases at V and 2 bases at J, with 11 bases between. CDR3 length: 13 residues. CDR3 protein: CASSRDVAYEQYF. CDR3 DNA sequence: TGTGCCAGCAGTCGGGACGTAGCCTACGAGCAGTACTTC.

This clonotype was seen repeatedly, ten times or more. The CDR3 reads CASSSQGGTDTQYF. CDR3 DNA sequence: TGTGCCAGCAGTAGTCAGGGGGGCACAGATACGCAGTATTTT. The chain uses TRBV28 and TRBJ2-3; TRBD1 aligns across 7 bases. The CDR3 is made up of 14 amino acids. Germline CDR1 is MDHEN and CDR2 is SYDVKM. The trim removed 5 bases at V and 1 base at J, leaving 3 bases unmatched.

Only a few counts were recorded for this clonotype. The gene calls are TRBV6-1 and TRBJ2-3, with D maybe TRBD2 (5 bases). Looked up from germline, CDR1 is MNHNS and CDR2 is SASEGT. The ends were cut back, 6 bases at V and 4 bases at J, with 20 bases in the middle. CDR3 size: 16 residues. CDR3 coding DNA: TGTGCCAGCAGCCCTGACTCGGGCCAGAGGGCAGATACGCAGTATTTT. Its protein is CASSPDSGQRADTQYF.

This clonotype has more than one count but fewer than ten. The rearrangement links TRBV7-3 to TRBJ1-6, with D possibly matching TRBD1 (5 bases). The CDR3 is 15 residues long. From germline, CDR1 is SGHTA and CDR2 FQGTGA. Between the trimmed V and J ends, which lost 5 bases and 5 bases, there was a span of 13 bases. The CDR3 reads CASSPGTAHNSPLHF. Here the CDR3 DNA reads TGTGCCAGCAGCCCGGGGACCGCCCATAATTCACCCCTCCACTTT.